What follows is one T cell receptor (beta chain) and its context. These data come from a study of blood T cell repertoires in COVID-19. The germline V and J ends were trimmed by 1 base and 4 bases, with 20 bases remaining between them. There are 18 residues in the CDR3. Germline loops: CDR1 KGHDR, CDR2 SFDVKD. Assay used: immunoSEQ multiplex PCR; TCRdb lists only in-frame clones, some missing. The sample consists of around 300,000 clones, around 92% of them appearing once. The receptor was derived from a woman aged 25-40 years who had recovered from COVID-19. The chain uses TRBV24-1 and TRBJ2-3; D possibly corresponds to TRBD1 (6 bases). The sequencing input was PBMCs or T cells enriched from blood (not recorded which). For the CDR3, the DNA is TGTGCCACCAGTGATTTTCCTAGAGCAGGGGCTAGCCCAGATACGCAGTATTTT. Amino acid sequence: CATSDFPRAGASPDTQYF.